A single sample gave rise to the 4 T cell receptor beta chains below, sequenced in a study of patients with pleural tuberculosis. TCRdb reprocessed the reads via MiXCR and lists one record per CDR3 protein. The table lists about 29,000 distinct CDR3 sequences, 18% of them singletons, with around 3.2% in the top ten. Sequencing used peripheral blood. Receptors were obtained from a human donor with pleural tuberculosis.

The chain combines TRBV29-1 with TRBJ2-7; tentatively, D is TRBD1 or TRBD2 (6 bases each). Trimming stripped 4 bases from V and 2 bases from J, with 21 bases between. Per the germline V gene, CDR1 is SQVTM and CDR2 is ANQGSEA. This CDR3 spans 16 amino acids. The CDR3 coding sequence is TGCAGCGTTGCGGGTGGGGGGCAAAGGTCAGCCTACGAGCAGTACTTC. Translated: CSVAGGGQRSAYEQYF.

This clonotype has ten or more counts. V usage is TRBV24-1 and J usage is TRBJ1-1, with D possibly matching TRBD1 (5 bases). V shed 9 bases and J shed 1 base, with 8 bases lying between them. This CDR3 has 12 amino acids. CDR1 is KGHDR and CDR2 is SFDVKD in the germline V gene. The CDR3 nucleotides are TGTGCCACCCGGGGCGCGAACACTGAAGCTTTCTTT. This sequence encodes CATRGANTEAFF.

Within the sample, this clonotype is medium-sized. The J gene is TRBJ2-1, the V gene TRBV7-8; D gene ambiguous. CDR3 length: 17 amino acids. V lost 6 bases and J lost 2, with 20 bases in between. From germline, CDR1 is SGHVS and CDR2 FQNEAQ. CDR3 amino acids: CASRPSGIANPYNEQFF. The CDR3, as DNA: TGTGCCAGCAGACCCTCTGGTATAGCCAATCCCTACAATGAGCAGTTCTTC.

The rearrangement joins TRBV27 to TRBJ1-1; TRBD1 is a possible D gene (6 bases). The V gene's germline CDR1 is MNHEY and CDR2 SMNVEV (reference sequence). V lost 5 bases and J 1 base, leaving 14 bases between the germline ends. CDR3 length: 15 amino acids. The CDR3 bases are TGTGCCAGCAGTGCTCCGGGACACCGGAACACTGAAGCTTTCTTT. This gives the protein CASSAPGHRNTEAFF.